This entry describes one T cell receptor (beta chain). Its antigen remains unknown. This specimen comes from a study of T cell responses to AZD1222 COVID-19 vaccine. Overall study findings and caveats: Compared with day 0, the breadth and depth of the Spike-specific TCR repertoire rose significantly after two doses of AZD1222.

Sequenced by immunoSEQ multiplex PCR; TCRdb stores in-frame clones only, minus some. Here the sample spans 13,000 to 15,000 clones, about four fifths being singletons. The TCR was taken from an adult who received the AZD1222 COVID-19 vaccine. The material was peripheral blood, obtained 28 days after the second AZD1222 dose.

This CDR3 is CASSRTGANYGYTF. CDR3 coding DNA: TGTGCCAGCTCAAGGACAGGGGCTAACTATGGCTACACCTTC. The chain carries TRBV18 and TRBJ1-2, with 9 bases lining up with TRBD1. The CDR3 covers 14 residues. CDR1 is KGHSH, CDR2 LQKENI, per germline. V shed 5 bases and J 0 bases; nucleotides not matched to a gene: 1.